This entry features one TCR beta chain sequence. Sequencing was performed with immunoSEQ multiplex PCR; in TCRdb, only in-frame clones are kept and a portion is missing. The data contain around 120,000 clones, roughly 92% of them seen just once; the ten biggest clones take up approximately 3.5%. These data originate in a study of T cell changes during pregnancy in multiple sclerosis. Germline loops: CDR1 GTSNPN, CDR2 SVGIG (reference sequence). This CDR3 region has 12 residues. The V end was cut by 3 bases, the J end by 6 bases, with 9 bases between. This chain connects TRBV30 to TRBJ2-1, with D possibly TRBD1 on 5 matching bases. The source was peripheral blood, collected after pregnancy. This receptor was identified in a female donor with multiple sclerosis, enrolled in a pregnancy study. Here the CDR3 DNA reads TGTGCCTGGAGCCAGGGCGGCAATGAGCAGTTCTTC. This gives the protein CAWSQGGNEQFF.